Presented here are 29 T cell receptor beta chains from one specimen sequenced in a study of blood T cell repertoires in COVID-19 (TCRdb year 2020). Receptor libraries were prepared by the immunoSEQ multiplex PCR assay. TCRdb obtained this table from immuneACCESS and retained in-frame rearrangements with V and J assigned. These tables miss some clones; where compared with another copy, unresolved V genes account for less than half of the shortfall, and the remainder is unexplained. The sample has 110,000 to 150,000 clones on record, approximately 73% of them singletons. Of the sample, less than 4.5% falls within the top ten clones. The sample consisted of peripheral blood. These receptors all come from a man aged 55 to 69 with acute or convalescent COVID-19.

This sequence joins TRBV12-3 or TRBV12-4 and TRBJ1-5, with a weak D call TRBD1 (5 bases). Trimming removed 5 bases from V and 10 bases from J, with 15 bases in between. The CDR3 is 13 amino acids. CDR3 DNA: TGTGCCAGCAGTCGGGACTCCGTGAGCCCCCAGCATTTT. Translating it yields CASSRDSVSPQHF.

The chain recombines TRBV30 with TRBJ1-2; 9 bases line up with TRBD1. CDR1 is GTSNPN, CDR2 SVGIG, per germline (reference sequence). The CDR3 loop spans 14 amino acids. J lost 5 bases, V lost 3 bases, and 7 bases had no gene match. In nucleotides, the CDR3 is TGTGCCTGGAGGGGACAGGGAGTAGGATATGGCTACACCTTC. Translation: CAWRGQGVGYGYTF.

The chain couples TRBV6-5 to TRBJ1-3; D is possibly TRBD1 (5 bases). Trimming took off 8 bases at V and 2 bases at J, with 7 bases between the two ends. Looked up from germline, CDR1 is MNHEY and CDR2 is SVGAGI. This CDR3 comprises 12 residues. CDR3 protein: CASRGTGNTIYF. DNA of the CDR3: TGTGCCAGCCGGGGGACTGGAAACACCATATATTTT.

The V gene is TRBV11-3, the J gene TRBJ2-7, with D tentatively TRBD1 (5 bases). Germline values: CDR1 SGHNT, CDR2 YENEEA. CDR3 length: 13 amino acids. V lost 5 bases, J lost 1 base, and 9 bases lay in between. The CDR3 sequence: CASSVSGSYEQYF. CDR3 nucleotides: TGTGCCAGCAGCGTGTCAGGGTCCTACGAGCAGTACTTC.

The chain couples TRBV11-2 to TRBJ2-3; 9 bases fit TRBD2. V trimming: 2 bases; J trimming: 3 bases; junction bases outside the gene matches: 9. CDR1 SGHAT and CDR2 FQNNGV come from the germline V gene. The CDR3 extends over 17 amino acids. CDR3 region: CASSLIIRAGGTDTQYF. The CDR3 nucleotides are TGTGCCAGCAGCTTAATAATAAGGGCGGGAGGGACAGATACGCAGTATTTT.

The chain has TRBV10-2 and TRBJ1-2, with 10 bases aligning to TRBD1. Germline CDR1 is WSHSY and CDR2 is SAAADI. This CDR3 spans 15 amino acids. With V trimmed by 5 bases and J by 2 bases, 5 bases remained unmatched. The CDR3 coding sequence is TGCGCCAGCAGTATACCGGGACAGGGGAACTATGGCTACACCTTC. This encodes CASSIPGQGNYGYTF.

This rearrangement joins TRBV6-5 to TRBJ1-1; TRBD1 is a possible D gene (5 bases). Germline V gene sequence: CDR1 MNHEY, CDR2 SVGAGI. The CDR3 totals 15 residues. V was cut by 2 bases and J by 0 bases, with 10 bases left in between. The CDR3 coding sequence is TGTGCCAGCAGTTACGAGGACACCATGAACACTGAAGCTTTCTTT. The encoded protein is CASSYEDTMNTEAFF.

V is TRBV10-3 and J is TRBJ2-2, with D possibly being TRBD2 (6 bases). This CDR3 contains 16 residues. V was shortened by 0 bases and J by 4 bases, with 12 bases between the two germline ends. CDR1 is ENHRY, CDR2 SYGVKD, per germline. The CDR3 DNA reads as TGTGCCATCAGTGAGTCCGCCGGGAGCGTCACCGGGGAGCTGTTTTTT. It yields the protein CAISESAGSVTGELFF.

The rearrangement uses TRBV6-5 and TRBJ2-7; D uncertain. This CDR3 has 15 amino acids. The germline CDR1 and CDR2 sequences are MNHEY and SVGAGI. The V gene lost 8 bases and the J gene lost 0 bases, with 17 bases spanning the gap. CDR3 sequence reads: CASCTSGDFSYEQYF. CDR3 nucleotides: TGTGCCAGCTGCACCTCCGGAGACTTCTCCTACGAGCAGTACTTC.

This clone was observed a single time. J is TRBJ1-2 and V is TRBV6-6; no firm D call. The CDR3 covers 15 residues. Germline V gene sequence: CDR1 MNHNY, CDR2 SVGAGI (reference sequence). V shed 8 bases and J shed 6 bases, with 22 bases lying between them. The CDR3 DNA follows: TGTGCCAGCTTCCGAAATAGTGGTCGAGTGAATGGCTACACCTTC. Protein product: CASFRNSGRVNGYTF.

This chain links TRBV24-1 with TRBJ2-2; D is possibly TRBD1 (6 bases). Trimming cost V 6 bases and J 8 bases, with 6 bases left between them. Germline CDR1 KGHDR, CDR2 SFDVKD. CDR3 length: 11 residues. CDR3 coding DNA: TGTGCCACCAGTCAGGGGGGGGAGCTGTTTTTT. This codes for CATSQGGELFF.

This clone came up once. This chain connects TRBV9 to TRBJ2-1; 9 bases agree with TRBD2. The CDR3 is 18 amino acids. Germline V lookup: CDR1 SGDLS, CDR2 YYNGEE. Trimming cost V 4 bases and J 4 bases; bases outside gene matches: 15. In DNA, the CDR3 is TGTGCCAGCAGCTCAACCCCCGGGCGGGAGGGCCAATACAATGAGCAGTTCTTC. It encodes CASSSTPGREGQYNEQFF. Complete variable domain (other parts from reference TRBV9 and TRBJ2-1): DSGVTQTPKHLITATGQRVTLRCSPRSGDLSVYWYQQSLDQGLQFLIQYYNGEERAKGNILERFSAQQFPDLHSELNLSSLELGDSALYFCASSSTPGREGQYNEQFFGPGTRLTVL.

V and J are TRBV27 and TRBJ2-7, with a tentative D call TRBD1 (7 bases). V lost 4 bases to trimming and J lost 6 bases, with 13 bases between them. Germline V gene sequence: CDR1 MNHEY, CDR2 SMNVEV (reference sequence). CDR3 length: 13 residues. For the CDR3, the DNA is TGTGCCAGCAGTTCTGGGGGGACAGTCGAGCAGTACTTC. Translation gives CASSSGGTVEQYF.

This rearrangement joins TRBV15 to TRBJ2-1, with TRBD1 identical over 7 bases. The CDR3 runs to 15 residues. With 0 bases clipped from V and 12 bases from J, the junction kept 11 bases outside the gene matches. The V gene's germline CDR1 is LNHNV and CDR2 YYDKDF (reference sequence). CDR3 sequence: CATSRDSTGALGQFF. Written as DNA, the CDR3 is TGTGCCACCAGCAGAGATAGCACAGGGGCCCTAGGGCAGTTCTTC.

J is TRBJ1-1 and V is TRBV7-9, with 9 bases identical to TRBD1. The CDR3 has 15 amino acids. J lost 1 base, V lost 2 bases, and 2 bases had no gene match. The germline V gene encodes CDR1 SEHNR and CDR2 FQNEAQ (reference sequence). Here the CDR3 DNA reads TGTGCCAGCAGCTTACGGACAGGGGAGAACACTGAAGCTTTCTTT. Translation: CASSLRTGENTEAFF.

This clone came up a few times. The V and J genes are TRBV28 and TRBJ1-4; 9 bases match TRBD1. Trimming removed 5 bases from V and 4 bases from J; junction bases left unmatched: 11. Germline-derived CDR1 and CDR2 are MDHEN and SYDVKM. The length of the CDR3 is 17 residues. CDR3: CASSDLASGQGNEKLFF. CDR3 DNA: TGTGCCAGCAGTGACCTGGCCTCGGGACAGGGTAATGAAAAACTGTTTTTT.

This chain connects TRBV5-4 to TRBJ1-4, with TRBD1 matching over 7 bases. Germline trimming cut 4 bases from V and 6 bases from J; bases unmatched to any gene: 3. In germline, CDR1 is SGHNT, CDR2 YYREEE (reference sequence). The CDR3 is 13 amino acids. CDR3 in DNA: TGTGCCAGCAGCCTTGGGACAGATGAAAAACTGTTTTTT. This codes for CASSLGTDEKLFF.

This clone has only a few counts. At the DNA level, this CDR3 is encoded by other sequences in the same sample as well. The J gene is TRBJ1-6, the V gene TRBV6-5, with D perhaps TRBD1 (5 bases). The germline V and J ends were trimmed by 2 bases and 0 bases, with 5 bases remaining between them. CDR3 size: 15 residues. CDR1 and CDR2 from the germline V gene are MNHEY and SVGAGI. The CDR3 sequence is CASSYTGSYNSPLHF. DNA of the CDR3: TGTGCCAGCAGTTACACAGGCTCCTATAATTCACCCCTCCACTTT.

This clone was picked up a small number of times. This chain connects TRBV28 to TRBJ1-3; D remains unclear. Germline V gene data show CDR1 as MDHEN and CDR2 as SYDVKM. The CDR3 is made up of 15 amino acids. Trimming pared 3 bases from V and 0 bases from J, leaving 9 bases between. CDR3 region: CASSFVRVSGNTIYF. DNA for the CDR3: TGTGCCAGCAGTTTCGTACGGGTCTCTGGAAACACCATATATTTT.

This clone has just a few counts. The J gene is TRBJ2-4, the V gene TRBV5-1; a weak D match, TRBD1 (5 bases). The CDR3 has 15 residues. Germline assignment: CDR1 SGHRS and CDR2 YFSETQ. Deletions cut 4 bases from V and 0 bases from J, with 11 bases between. This CDR3 is CASSGDSLAKNIQYF. The CDR3 region has the DNA TGCGCCAGCAGCGGTGACAGCTTAGCCAAAAACATTCAGTACTTC.

This clone has just a few counts. This chain uses TRBV7-8 with TRBJ2-5, with 12 positions matching TRBD1. This CDR3 comprises 16 residues. CDR1 SGHVS and CDR2 FQNEAQ come from the germline V gene. The V segment lost 1 base and the J segment 6 bases; nucleotides outside the gene matches: 6. DNA for the CDR3: TGTGCCAGCAGCTTAGATGGGACAGGGGGCTTGAAGACCCAGTACTTC. Its translation is CASSLDGTGGLKTQYF.

V usage is TRBV7-9 and J usage is TRBJ2-7, with 10 bases that match TRBD1. The V gene end was trimmed by 5 bases and the J gene end by 7 bases; junction bases not matched to a gene: 5. The CDR3 contains 13 residues. The germline V gene has CDR1 SEHNR and CDR2 FQNEAQ (reference sequence). CDR3 sequence: CASSRRDRGEQYF. CDR3 in DNA: TGTGCCAGCAGCCGCCGGGACAGGGGAGAGCAGTACTTC.

V usage is TRBV6-2 or TRBV6-3 and J usage is TRBJ1-5; tentative D call: TRBD1 (5 bases). V was clipped by 1 base and J by 5 bases, with 21 bases between them. The germline CDR1 and CDR2 sequences are MNHEY and SVGEGT. This CDR3 comprises 18 residues. For the CDR3, the DNA is TGTGCCAGCAGTTACTTAATTATCGTATCAGGGTCTGATCAGCCCCAGCATTTT. Translating gives CASSYLIIVSGSDQPQHF.

This rearrangement joins TRBV6-2 or TRBV6-3 to TRBJ2-7; D gene uncertain. V lost 2 bases, J lost 2 bases, and 7 bases lay in between. The germline V gene encodes CDR1 MNHEY and CDR2 SVGEGT. The CDR3 has 13 residues. The CDR3 bases are TGTGCCAGCAGTTACAACACCCCCTACGAGCAGTACTTC. The encoded protein is CASSYNTPYEQYF.

The chain employs TRBV28 and TRBJ1-1; 8 nucleotides agree with TRBD1. This CDR3 spans 16 amino acids. Trimming cost V 7 bases and J 1 base; bases outside gene matches: 11. Germline-derived CDR1 and CDR2 are MDHEN and SYDVKM. The CDR3 DNA reads TGTGCCAGCATACTCTCCTCCAGGGGGCGGAACACTGAAGCTTTCTTT. It yields the protein CASILSSRGRNTEAFF.

The V call is TRBV7-2, the J call TRBJ1-2; 8 bases align to TRBD1. V was clipped by 5 bases and J by 7 bases; unmatched bases: 9. The germline V gene has CDR1 SGHTA and CDR2 FQGNSA. The CDR3 runs to 14 residues. CDR3 sequence: CASSPQGAFGGYTF. CDR3 bases: TGTGCCAGCAGCCCGCAGGGGGCGTTCGGTGGCTACACCTTC. Drawing the rest from reference TRBV7-2 and TRBJ1-2, the complete variable domain is GAGVSQSPSNKVTEKGKDVELRCDPISGHTALYWYRQSLGQGLEFLIYFQGNSAPDKSGLPSDRFSAERTGGSVSTLTIQRTQQEDSAVYLCASSPQGAFGGYTFGSGTRLTVV.

The chain combines TRBV6-5 with TRBJ1-5; TRBD1 aligns across 7 bases. CDR3 length: 14 amino acids. Trimming at V came to 9 bases and at J to 2 bases, leaving 7 bases not matched to a gene. CDR1 MNHEY and CDR2 SVGAGI come from the germline V gene. CDR3 nucleotides: TGTGCCAGTGCAGGGGGAGTTGGCAATCAGCCCCAGCATTTT. It codes for CASAGGVGNQPQHF.

This clone occurred a few times. The rearrangement uses TRBV7-2 and TRBJ2-7; no firm D call. Germline CDR1 SGHTA, CDR2 FQGNSA. V shed 1 base and J shed 4 bases, with 11 bases lying between them. The CDR3 covers 14 residues. As DNA, the CDR3 is TGTGCCAGCAGCTTAGGTGGCAGCGCGTACGAGCAGTACTTC. Its translation: CASSLGGSAYEQYF.

Only a few counts were recorded for this clone. The rearrangement uses TRBV4-1 and TRBJ1-5, with 8 bases identical to TRBD1. V gave up 0 bases and J gave up 7 bases; unmatched junction bases: 5. Germline V CDR1 and CDR2: MGHRA, YSYEKL. CDR3 length: 15 residues. CDR3 sequence (DNA): TGCGCCAGCAGCCAAGATGGCAGGGGGCGGCAGCCCCAGCATTTT. It translates to CASSQDGRGRQPQHF.